These 8 T cell receptor beta chains came from one sample sequenced in a study of shared clonotypes between healthy human individuals. Sequenced by immunoSEQ multiplex PCR; TCRdb stores in-frame clones only, minus some. The sample has about 2 million clones; about 95% are singletons. CD45RO-negative cells were positively selected for CCR7, leaving out terminally differentiated effector memory CD45RA+ cells. The source material was naive CD8+ T cells sorted from blood. The receptors stem from a man younger than 35 in good health.

The gene calls are TRBV5-6 and TRBJ2-7; the match to TRBD2 covers 7 bases. The CDR3 contains 12 residues. With 4 bases clipped from V and 4 bases from J, the junction kept 2 bases outside the gene matches. CDR1 and CDR2 from the germline V gene are SGHDT and YYEEEE. The CDR3 region has the DNA TGTGCCAGCAGCCGGGGGGTATACGAGCAGTACTTC. As protein: CASSRGVYEQYF.

The V gene is TRBV19, the J gene TRBJ1-1, with D possibly TRBD1 on 5 matching bases. Germline-derived CDR1 and CDR2 are LNHDA and SQIVND (reference sequence). There are 12 residues in the CDR3. V was clipped by 4 bases and J by 5 bases, with 8 bases between them. Here the CDR3 reads CASSKGWTEAFF. CDR3 in DNA: TGTGCCAGTAGTAAGGGGTGGACTGAAGCTTTCTTT.

This clone has at least ten counts. Within the sample, other DNA sequences also encode this same CDR3. This sequence joins TRBV9 and TRBJ2-3, with 9 bases that match TRBD2. CDR3 length: 16 amino acids. Germline V CDR1 and CDR2: SGDLS, YYNGEE. J gave up 2 bases and V 3 bases, and 7 bases lay outside the gene matches. CDR3 nucleotide sequence: TGTGCCAGCAGCGAGGGGACTAGCCGATACACAGATACGCAGTATTTT. Encoded protein: CASSEGTSRYTDTQYF.

The chain carries TRBV4-2 and TRBJ1-1; D gene ambiguous. CDR3 length: 15 residues. With 4 bases removed from V and 5 bases from J, the gap between germline ends came to 17 bases. Germline CDR1 LGHNA, CDR2 YNFKEQ. CDR3 residues: CASSLRPEGKTEAFF. The CDR3 DNA follows: TGTGCCAGCAGCCTTAGACCCGAGGGTAAGACTGAAGCTTTCTTT.

The chain combines TRBV2 with TRBJ2-1; D is perhaps TRBD2 (6 bases). Trimming shortened V by 3 bases and J by 2 bases, and 8 bases separated the two germline ends. CDR3 length: 14 residues. Germline lookup yields CDR1 SNHLY and CDR2 FYNNEI. CDR3 sequence reads: CASSEREAYNEQFF. CDR3 nucleotides: TGTGCCAGCAGTGAGAGGGAGGCCTACAATGAGCAGTTCTTC.

This rearrangement joins TRBV2 to TRBJ2-7; no clear D. Trimming left V 3 bases short and J 7 bases short, with 16 bases between. Germline CDR1 is SNHLY and CDR2 is FYNNEI. The length of the CDR3 is 14 residues. CDR3 sequence: CASSDMTSEWEQYF. In nucleotides, the CDR3 is TGTGCCAGCAGTGATATGACCTCGGAGTGGGAGCAGTACTTC.

There are a few counts of this clone. Other DNA sequences in the sample encode the same CDR3. The J gene is TRBJ2-7, the V gene TRBV13; D possibly uses TRBD1 or TRBD2 (6 bases each). The germline V gene encodes CDR1 PRHDT and CDR2 FYEKMQ (reference sequence). The V gene lost 5 bases and the J gene lost 3 bases, with 11 bases spanning the gap. The CDR3 runs to 13 residues. The CDR3 bases are TGTGCCAGCAGCCCCGAGGGGGGCTACGAGCAGTACTTC. This translates into CASSPEGGYEQYF.

This chain uses TRBV4-3 with TRBJ2-3; no firm D call. Germline CDR1 LGHNA, CDR2 YSLEER. Trimming removed 0 bases from V and 1 base from J, with 11 bases in between. This CDR3 region has 16 residues. The CDR3 region has the DNA TGCGCCAGCAGCCAAGAACGGGCCCAAGGCACAGATACGCAGTATTTT. Its protein is CASSQERAQGTDTQYF.